This T cell receptor (beta chain) was obtained from a study of blood T cell repertoires in COVID-19. Overall study context: The study drew acute and convalescent COVID-19 samples from the United States, Italy and Spain. Sources were T cells, B-cell-depleted T cells, or PBMCs; the material itself was cDNA or gDNA.

The CDR3 spans 13 residues. Germline loops: CDR1 KGHDR, CDR2 SFDVKD. Trimming cost V 0 bases and J 8 bases, with 7 bases left between them. As handled by the study authors: Amplification of reference gene primers was used by the study to estimate nucleated cell counts. TCRdb's table, derived via immunoSEQ multiplex PCR, lists solely in-frame clones and lacks some. V and J calls and clone size are those listed in that table; D and trimming were worked out from the DNA. Among roughly 200,000 clones listed, 75% to 90% were seen once. Enrolled through a virtual design, the participants were between 18 and 89 years of age and came from 24 US areas.

This rearrangement joins TRBV24-1 to TRBJ2-1; TRBD2 is a possible D gene (6 bases). Sequenced material: PBMCs or T cells enriched from blood (not recorded which). This clonotype was obtained from a man aged 40-49 years who had recovered from COVID-19. Here the CDR3 reads CATSDLPGDEQFF. CDR3 sequence (DNA): TGTGCCACCAGTGATTTGCCGGGAGATGAGCAGTTCTTC.